Described below is a single T cell receptor beta chain sequence and its context. The data derive from a study of blood T cell repertoires in COVID-19. Across the study: Some COVID-19 samples were acute and others convalescent; all came from the United States, Italy and Spain. Sources were T cells, B-cell-depleted T cells, or PBMCs; the material itself was cDNA or gDNA.

TCRdb's table, derived via immunoSEQ multiplex PCR, lists solely in-frame clones and lacks some. In the table there are 30,000 to 40,000 clones, more than 80% of which are singletons. The junction had 11 bases not matched to a gene; V was cut back by 2 bases and J by 11 bases. Germline V gene lookup returns CDR1 MNHEY and CDR2 SVGAGI. This CDR3 is built from 14 residues. This TCR was recovered from a woman in her 70s with acute or convalescent COVID-19. The sequencing input was peripheral blood. The chain carries TRBV6-5 and TRBJ1-2, with 7 nucleotides matching TRBD1. CDR3 nucleotide sequence: TGTGCCAGCAGTTACGCCCAGACAGGGTGGTTGTACACCTTC. Amino acid sequence: CASSYAQTGWLYTF.